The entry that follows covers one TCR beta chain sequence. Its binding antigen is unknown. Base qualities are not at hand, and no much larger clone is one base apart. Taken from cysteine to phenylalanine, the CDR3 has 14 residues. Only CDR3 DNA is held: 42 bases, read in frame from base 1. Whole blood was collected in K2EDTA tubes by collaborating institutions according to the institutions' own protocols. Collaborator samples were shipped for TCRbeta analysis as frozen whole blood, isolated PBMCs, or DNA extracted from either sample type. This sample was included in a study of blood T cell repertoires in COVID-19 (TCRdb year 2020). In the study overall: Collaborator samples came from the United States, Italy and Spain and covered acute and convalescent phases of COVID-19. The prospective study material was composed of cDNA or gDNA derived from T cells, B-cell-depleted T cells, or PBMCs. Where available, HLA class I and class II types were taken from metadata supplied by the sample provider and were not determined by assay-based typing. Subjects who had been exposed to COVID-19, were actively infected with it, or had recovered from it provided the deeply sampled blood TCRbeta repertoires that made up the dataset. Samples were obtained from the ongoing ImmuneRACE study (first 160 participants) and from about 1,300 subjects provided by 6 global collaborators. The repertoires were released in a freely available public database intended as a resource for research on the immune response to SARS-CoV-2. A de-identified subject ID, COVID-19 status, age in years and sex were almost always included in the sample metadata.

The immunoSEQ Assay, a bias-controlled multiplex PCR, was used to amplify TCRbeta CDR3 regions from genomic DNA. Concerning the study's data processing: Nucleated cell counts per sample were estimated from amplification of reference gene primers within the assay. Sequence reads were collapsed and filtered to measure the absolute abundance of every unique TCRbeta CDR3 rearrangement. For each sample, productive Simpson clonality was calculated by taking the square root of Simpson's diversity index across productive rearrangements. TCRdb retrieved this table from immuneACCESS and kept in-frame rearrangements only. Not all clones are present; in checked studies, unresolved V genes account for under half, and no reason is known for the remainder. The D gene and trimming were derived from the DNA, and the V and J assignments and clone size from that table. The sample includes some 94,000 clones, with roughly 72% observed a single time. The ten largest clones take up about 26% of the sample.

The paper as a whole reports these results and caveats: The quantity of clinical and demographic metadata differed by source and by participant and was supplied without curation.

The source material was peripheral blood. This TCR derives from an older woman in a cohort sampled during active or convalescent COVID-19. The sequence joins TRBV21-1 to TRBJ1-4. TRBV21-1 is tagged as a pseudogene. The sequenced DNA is TGTGCCAGCCGGACGGGGGTAACTAATGAAAAACTGTTTTTT. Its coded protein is CASRTGVTNEKLFF.